A selection of T cell receptor beta chains follows, all from one sample in a study of blood T cells in healthy people across ages. TCRdb called the 5' RACE reads again in MiXCR, with one record for every CDR3 protein. The sample lists 1.5 million to 1.9 million distinct CDR3 sequences; 35% to 45% were seen once. The sequenced sample consisted of blood. These receptors came from a woman between 18 and 29 years old in good health. Both conserved end residues are part of each CDR3. The D gene is left open where the match is weak. Clone size is not always given. Where it is, it says once, few, many or a class for expanded clones.

J: TRBJ2-1
D: -
size: -
V: TRBV6-2/TRBV6-3
DNA: TGTGCCAGCAGTTTCCGGGACTTCTCCTACAATGAGCAGTTCTTC
CDR3: CASSFRDFSYNEQFF

J: TRBJ1-5
D: -
size: -
V: TRBV6-5
DNA: TGTGCCAGCAGTTACCAGTCGGGTGGTCAGCCCCAGCATTTT
CDR3: CASSYQSGGQPQHF

J: TRBJ2-5
D: TRBD2
size: few
V: TRBV20-1
DNA: TGCAGTGCTAGACCTTATCGACTAGCGGGAGATGAGACCCAGTACTTC
CDR3: CSARPYRLAGDETQYF

J: TRBJ2-3
D: TRBD2
size: -
V: TRBV5-1
DNA: TGCGCCAGCAGCCCTCTAGCGGGGGGGGTCACAGATACGCAGTATTTT
CDR3: CASSPLAGGVTDTQYF

J: TRBJ1-1
D: -
size: many
V: TRBV12-3/TRBV12-4
DNA: TGTGCCAGCAGTTTCCAGAAGAACACTGAAGCTTTCTTT
CDR3: CASSFQKNTEAFF

J: TRBJ2-3
D: -
size: few
V: TRBV13
DNA: TGTGCCAGCAGCTTAGGGGGAATTCGGGAACATACGCAGTATTTT
CDR3: CASSLGGIREHTQYF

J: TRBJ2-1
D: TRBD2
size: few
V: TRBV6-2/TRBV6-3
DNA: TGTGCCAGCAGTCACCGGACTAGCGGGGGGCCCGACAATGAGCAGTTCTTC
CDR3: CASSHRTSGGPDNEQFF

J: TRBJ2-7
D: -
size: few
V: TRBV6-2/TRBV6-3
DNA: TGTGCCAGCACGACAGCCGCCTACGAGCAGTACTTC
CDR3: CASTTAAYEQYF

J: TRBJ1-5
D: -
size: few
V: TRBV7-9
DNA: TGTGCCAGCAGCTTAGAGGGCTCAACCAATCAGCCCCAGCATTTT
CDR3: CASSLEGSTNQPQHF

J: TRBJ1-1
D: TRBD1
size: -
V: TRBV30
DNA: TGTGCCTGGAGTTCGACAGGGAAGTTAGGGACTGAAGCTTTCTTT
CDR3: CAWSSTGKLGTEAFF

J: TRBJ2-1
D: -
size: -
V: TRBV7-3
DNA: TGTGCCAGCAGCTTAACTGTCACCAATGGGCAGTTCTTC
CDR3: CASSLTVTNGQFF

J: TRBJ1-2
D: -
size: few
V: TRBV2
DNA: TGTGCCAGCAATCTTCTCGGGGGTAATTATGGCTACACCTTC
CDR3: CASNLLGGNYGYTF

J: TRBJ2-3
D: TRBD2
size: many
V: TRBV4-3
DNA: TGCGCCAGCAGCCAATTAGCGGGGGGCACAGATACGCAGTATTTT
CDR3: CASSQLAGGTDTQYF

J: TRBJ1-2
D: -
size: few
V: TRBV18
DNA: TGTGCCAGCTCACTCGAAACAGGTTCCGACTATGGCTACACCTTC
CDR3: CASSLETGSDYGYTF

J: TRBJ2-3
D: -
size: -
V: TRBV5-1
DNA: TGCGCCAGCAGCTTCGGGAAGAGCACAGATACGCAGTATTTT
CDR3: CASSFGKSTDTQYF

J: TRBJ1-6
D: -
size: -
V: TRBV4-1
DNA: TGCGCCAGCAGCCAAGATGGGCAGGGGATTTTTAATTCACCCCTCCACTTT
CDR3: CASSQDGQGIFNSPLHF

J: TRBJ2-5
D: TRBD1
size: few
V: TRBV6-5
DNA: TGTGCCAACCACAATACAGGGGGGCGAGAGACCCAGTACTTC
CDR3: CANHNTGGRETQYF

J: TRBJ2-5
D: -
size: once
V: TRBV6-2/TRBV6-3
DNA: TGTGCCAGTAAGGGACGAGCGGACCAAGAGACCCAGTACTTC
CDR3: CASKGRADQETQYF

J: TRBJ2-1
D: TRBD2
size: -
V: TRBV6-7
DNA: TGTGCCAGCAGTCCTAAAGGCGGGAGTGTTTATGAGCAGTTCTTC
CDR3: CASSPKGGSVYEQFF

J: TRBJ2-1
D: -
size: -
V: TRBV13
DNA: TGTGCCAGCAGTTATTCCGGGACGCCCTACAATGAGCAGTTCTTC
CDR3: CASSYSGTPYNEQFF

J: TRBJ1-2
D: -
size: few
V: TRBV6-5
DNA: TGTGCCAGCAGTTACGGGGGGGTGAACTATGGCTACACCTTC
CDR3: CASSYGGVNYGYTF

J: TRBJ1-5
D: -
size: few
V: TRBV4-3
DNA: TGCGCCAGCAGCCAAGTCTTAGGGCAGAGCCAGCATTTT
CDR3: CASSQVLGQSQHF

J: TRBJ2-3
D: TRBD1
size: -
V: TRBV30
DNA: TGTGCCTGGAGTATCGGGACAGCCAGCACAGATACGCAGTATTTT
CDR3: CAWSIGTASTDTQYF

J: TRBJ2-7
D: -
size: -
V: TRBV6-2/TRBV6-3
DNA: TGTGCCAGCAGGCGACGGGGACCGATCTACGAGCAGTACTTC
CDR3: CASRRRGPIYEQYF

J: TRBJ2-1
D: TRBD1
size: -
V: TRBV30
DNA: TGTGCCTACAGGCCGGGACAGGGCAATGAGCAGTTCTTC
CDR3: CAYRPGQGNEQFF

J: TRBJ1-2
D: -
size: -
V: TRBV30
DNA: TGTGCCTGGAGTGTAACGGGCCTTGGGGGCTACACCTTC
CDR3: CAWSVTGLGGYTF

J: TRBJ2-3
D: TRBD2
size: few
V: TRBV6-5
DNA: TGTGCCAGCAGGGACGCCGGGCGGGAGACAGATACGCAGTATTTT
CDR3: CASRDAGRETDTQYF

J: TRBJ2-1
D: TRBD2
size: -
V: TRBV20-1
DNA: TGCAGAGTACAGCGGGGGAGCTCCTACAATGAGCAGTTCTTC
CDR3: CRVQRGSSYNEQFF

J: TRBJ2-7
D: -
size: -
V: TRBV14
DNA: TGTGCCAGCAGCCAAGCGCTCAGGCTCTACGAGCAGTACTTC
CDR3: CASSQALRLYEQYF

J: TRBJ2-1
D: TRBD2
size: -
V: TRBV7-9
DNA: TGTGCCAGCAGCTTAGGAAGCGGGACTACCCGATACAATGAGCAGTTCTTC
CDR3: CASSLGSGTTRYNEQFF

J: TRBJ2-5
D: -
size: -
V: TRBV14
DNA: TGTGCCAGCAGCCATTTGCCTCGGGGTGAAGAGACCCGGTACTTC
CDR3: CASSHLPRGEETRYF

J: TRBJ1-2
D: -
size: -
V: TRBV6-6
DNA: TGTGCCACTGAAAAGGACTATGGCTACACCTTC
CDR3: CATEKDYGYTF

J: TRBJ2-1
D: -
size: few
V: TRBV20-1
DNA: TGCAGTGCTAGAGATTCGGGGAGCTCCTACAATGAGCAGTTCTTC
CDR3: CSARDSGSSYNEQFF

J: TRBJ2-3
D: -
size: -
V: TRBV11-3
DNA: TGTGCCAGCAGCTTAGATCGTTTATCAGATACGCAGTATTTT
CDR3: CASSLDRLSDTQYF

J: TRBJ2-3
D: -
size: few
V: TRBV28
DNA: TGTGCCAGCAGTTTATTGGGGGGGCCAGATACGCAGTATTTT
CDR3: CASSLLGGPDTQYF

J: TRBJ1-5
D: TRBD1
size: few
V: TRBV7-9
DNA: TGTGCCAGCAGCTTAGGGGGACAGGCGGTCCAGCCCCAGCATTTT
CDR3: CASSLGGQAVQPQHF

J: TRBJ1-1
D: -
size: -
V: TRBV10-3
DNA: TGTGCCATCAGTGGGGGGGGCGCGTCCACTGAAGCTTTCTTT
CDR3: CAISGGGASTEAFF

J: TRBJ2-3
D: TRBD2
size: -
V: TRBV20-1
DNA: TGCAGTGTTAGAGGGGTAGCGGGGGCGGTGGAAGATACGCAGTATTTT
CDR3: CSVRGVAGAVEDTQYF

J: TRBJ2-2
D: TRBD2
size: -
V: TRBV12-3/TRBV12-4
DNA: TGTGCCAGCAGTCATAGCGGGGGGGCCGCTGTTGGGACCGGGGAGCTGTTTTTT
CDR3: CASSHSGGAAVGTGELFF